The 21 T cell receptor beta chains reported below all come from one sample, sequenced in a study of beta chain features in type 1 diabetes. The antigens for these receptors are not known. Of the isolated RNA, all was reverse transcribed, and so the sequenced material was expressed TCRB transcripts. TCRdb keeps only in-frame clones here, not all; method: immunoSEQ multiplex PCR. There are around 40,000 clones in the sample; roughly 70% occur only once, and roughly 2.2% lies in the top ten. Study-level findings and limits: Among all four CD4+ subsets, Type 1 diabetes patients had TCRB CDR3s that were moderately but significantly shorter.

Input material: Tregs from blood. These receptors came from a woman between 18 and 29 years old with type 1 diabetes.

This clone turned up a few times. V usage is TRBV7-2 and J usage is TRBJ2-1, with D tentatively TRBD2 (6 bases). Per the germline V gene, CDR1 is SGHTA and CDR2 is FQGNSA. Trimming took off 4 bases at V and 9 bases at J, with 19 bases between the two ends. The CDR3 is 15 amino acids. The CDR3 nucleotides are TGTGCCAGCAGCTCCGGGCGGGAAGCGTGGCGTGAGCAGTTCTTC. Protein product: CASSSGREAWREQFF.

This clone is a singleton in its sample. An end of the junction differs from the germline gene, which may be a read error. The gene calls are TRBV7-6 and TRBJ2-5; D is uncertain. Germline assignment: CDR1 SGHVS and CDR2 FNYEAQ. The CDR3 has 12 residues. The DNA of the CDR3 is TGTGCCAGCTGCTTCGTTCGCGAGGCCCAGTACTTC. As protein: CASCFVREAQYF.

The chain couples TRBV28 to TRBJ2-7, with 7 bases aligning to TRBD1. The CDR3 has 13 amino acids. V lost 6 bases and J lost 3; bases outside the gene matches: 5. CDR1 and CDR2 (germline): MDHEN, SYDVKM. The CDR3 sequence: CASRGDSFYEQYF. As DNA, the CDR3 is TGTGCCAGCAGGGGGGACAGCTTCTACGAGCAGTACTTC.

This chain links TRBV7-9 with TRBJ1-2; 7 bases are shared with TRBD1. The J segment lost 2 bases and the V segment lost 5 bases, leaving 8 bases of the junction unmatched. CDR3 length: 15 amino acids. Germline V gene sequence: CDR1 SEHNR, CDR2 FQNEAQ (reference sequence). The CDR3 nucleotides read TGTGCCAGCAGCGCATACAGGGGTCCGAACTATGGCTACACCTTC. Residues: CASSAYRGPNYGYTF.

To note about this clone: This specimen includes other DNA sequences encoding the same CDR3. CDR3: CASSLTGGADTQYF. The CDR3, as DNA: TGTGCCAGCAGCTTAACAGGGGGCGCAGATACGCAGTATTTT. The chain has TRBV7-2 and TRBJ2-3, with 9 positions matching TRBD1. The V gene's germline CDR1 is SGHTA and CDR2 FQGNSA. The CDR3 covers 14 residues. Germline trimming cut 2 bases from V and 4 bases from J; bases unmatched to any gene: 1.

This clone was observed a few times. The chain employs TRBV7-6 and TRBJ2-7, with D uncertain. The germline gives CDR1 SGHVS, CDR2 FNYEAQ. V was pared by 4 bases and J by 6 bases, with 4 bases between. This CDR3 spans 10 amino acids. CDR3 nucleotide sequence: TGTGCCAGCAGCTCCCTCGAGCAGTACTTC. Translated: CASSSLEQYF. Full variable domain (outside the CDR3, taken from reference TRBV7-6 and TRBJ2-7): GAGVSQSPRYKVTKRGQDVALRCDPISGHVSLYWYRQALGQGPEFLTYFNYEAQQDKSGLPNDRFSAERPEGSISTLTIQRTEQRDSAMYRCASSSLEQYFGPGTRLTVT.

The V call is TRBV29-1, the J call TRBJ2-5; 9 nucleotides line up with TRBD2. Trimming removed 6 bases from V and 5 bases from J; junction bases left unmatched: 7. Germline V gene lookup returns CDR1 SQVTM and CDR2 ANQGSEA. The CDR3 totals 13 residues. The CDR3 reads CSVGGGARETQYF. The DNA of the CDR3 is TGCAGCGTGGGCGGGGGGGCCAGGGAGACCCAGTACTTC.

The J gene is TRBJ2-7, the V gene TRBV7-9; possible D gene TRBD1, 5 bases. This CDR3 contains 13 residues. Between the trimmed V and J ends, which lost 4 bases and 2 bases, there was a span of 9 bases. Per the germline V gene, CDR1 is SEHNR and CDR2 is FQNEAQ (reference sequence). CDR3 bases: TGTGCCAGCAGCTCAATGGACACCTACGAGCAGTACTTC. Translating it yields CASSSMDTYEQYF.

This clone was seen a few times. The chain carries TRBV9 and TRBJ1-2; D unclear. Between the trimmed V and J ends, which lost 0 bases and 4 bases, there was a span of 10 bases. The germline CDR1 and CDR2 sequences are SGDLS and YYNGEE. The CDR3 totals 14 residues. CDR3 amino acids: CASSVVPGSYGYTF. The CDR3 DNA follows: TGTGCCAGCAGCGTAGTACCGGGGAGCTATGGCTACACCTTC.

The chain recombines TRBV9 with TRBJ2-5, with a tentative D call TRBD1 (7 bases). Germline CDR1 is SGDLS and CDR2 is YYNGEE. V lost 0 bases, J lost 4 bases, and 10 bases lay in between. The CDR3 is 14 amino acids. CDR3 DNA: TGTGCCAGCAGCGTAGGGAGGGGGCGAGAGACCCAGTACTTC. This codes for CASSVGRGRETQYF.

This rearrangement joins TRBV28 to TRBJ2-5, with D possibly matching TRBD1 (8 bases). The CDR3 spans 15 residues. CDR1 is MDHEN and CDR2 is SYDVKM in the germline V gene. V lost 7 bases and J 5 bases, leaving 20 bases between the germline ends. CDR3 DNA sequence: TGTGCCAGCACTCGGCTCGGACAGGGAGGGGAGACCCAGTACTTC. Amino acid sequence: CASTRLGQGGETQYF.

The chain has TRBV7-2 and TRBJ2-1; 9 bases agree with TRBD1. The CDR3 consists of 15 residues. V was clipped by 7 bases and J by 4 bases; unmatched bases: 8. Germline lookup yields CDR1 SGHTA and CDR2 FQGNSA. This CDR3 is CASTPTGGWYNEQFF. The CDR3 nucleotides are TGTGCCAGCACCCCTACAGGGGGCTGGTACAATGAGCAGTTCTTC.

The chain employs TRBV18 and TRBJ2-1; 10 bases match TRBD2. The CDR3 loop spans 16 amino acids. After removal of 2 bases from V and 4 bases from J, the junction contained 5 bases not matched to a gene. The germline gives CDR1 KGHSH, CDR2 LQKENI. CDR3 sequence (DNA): TGTGCCAGCTCACCAAGACTAGCGGGCGGATACAATGAGCAGTTCTTC. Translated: CASSPRLAGGYNEQFF. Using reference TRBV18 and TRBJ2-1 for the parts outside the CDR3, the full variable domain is NAGVMQNPRHLVRRRGQEARLRCSPMKGHSHVYWYRQLPEEGLKFMVYLQKENIIDESGMPKERFSAEFPKEGPSILRIQQVVRGDSAAYFCASSPRLAGGYNEQFFGPGTRLTVL.

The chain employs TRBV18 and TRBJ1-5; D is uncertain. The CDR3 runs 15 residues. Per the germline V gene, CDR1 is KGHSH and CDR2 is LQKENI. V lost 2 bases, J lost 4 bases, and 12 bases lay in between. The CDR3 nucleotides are TGTGCCAGCTCACCAGAGTCCGACTTAAATCAGCCCCAGCATTTT. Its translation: CASSPESDLNQPQHF.

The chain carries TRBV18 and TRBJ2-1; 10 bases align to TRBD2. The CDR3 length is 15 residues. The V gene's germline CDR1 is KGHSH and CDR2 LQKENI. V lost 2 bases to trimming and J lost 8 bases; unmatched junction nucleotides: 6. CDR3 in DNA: TGTGCCAGCTCACCAAGCCTAGCGGGAGTGCATGAGCAGTTCTTC. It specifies CASSPSLAGVHEQFF. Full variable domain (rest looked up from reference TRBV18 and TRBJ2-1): NAGVMQNPRHLVRRRGQEARLRCSPMKGHSHVYWYRQLPEEGLKFMVYLQKENIIDESGMPKERFSAEFPKEGPSILRIQQVVRGDSAAYFCASSPSLAGVHEQFFGPGTRLTVL.

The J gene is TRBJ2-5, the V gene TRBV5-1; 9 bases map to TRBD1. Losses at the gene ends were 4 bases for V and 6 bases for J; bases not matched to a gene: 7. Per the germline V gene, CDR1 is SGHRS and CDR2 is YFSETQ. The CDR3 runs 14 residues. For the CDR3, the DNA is TGCGCCAGCAGCCCGGACAGGGGCAGGAAGACCCAGTACTTC. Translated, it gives CASSPDRGRKTQYF.

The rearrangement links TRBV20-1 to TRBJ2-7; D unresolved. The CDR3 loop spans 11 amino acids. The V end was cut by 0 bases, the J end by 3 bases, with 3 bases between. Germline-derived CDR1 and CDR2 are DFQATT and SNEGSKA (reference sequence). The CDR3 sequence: CSARDLYEQYF. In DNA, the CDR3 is TGCAGTGCTAGAGATCTCTACGAGCAGTACTTC.

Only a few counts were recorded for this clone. CDR3 sequence reads: CASSRPWGQDNEQFF. In DNA form, the CDR3 reads TGCGCCAGCAGCCGTCCGTGGGGACAGGACAATGAGCAGTTCTTC. V is TRBV4-1 and J is TRBJ2-1, with 8 nucleotides matching TRBD1. J was trimmed by 5 bases and V by 4 bases; bases with no gene match: 7. Germline lookup yields CDR1 MGHRA and CDR2 YSYEKL. The CDR3 contains 15 residues.

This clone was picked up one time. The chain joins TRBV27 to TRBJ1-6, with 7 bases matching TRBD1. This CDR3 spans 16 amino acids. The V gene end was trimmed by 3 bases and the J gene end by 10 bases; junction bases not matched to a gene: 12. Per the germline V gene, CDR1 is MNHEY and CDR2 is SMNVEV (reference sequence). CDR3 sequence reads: CASSFTLTGLLSPLHF. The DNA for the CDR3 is TGTGCCAGCAGTTTCACCTTGACAGGGTTGCTCTCACCCCTCCACTTT.

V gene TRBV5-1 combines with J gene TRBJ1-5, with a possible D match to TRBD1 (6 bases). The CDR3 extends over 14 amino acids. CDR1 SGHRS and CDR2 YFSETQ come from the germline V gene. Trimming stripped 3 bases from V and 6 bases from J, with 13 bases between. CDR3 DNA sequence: TGCGCCAGCAGCTCACAGGGAGAAGGTCAGCCCCAGCATTTT. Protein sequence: CASSSQGEGQPQHF.

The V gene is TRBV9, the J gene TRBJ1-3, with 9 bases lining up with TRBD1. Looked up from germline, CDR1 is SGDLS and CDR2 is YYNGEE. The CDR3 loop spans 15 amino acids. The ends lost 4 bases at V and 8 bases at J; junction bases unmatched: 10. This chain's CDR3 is CASSTAGTGLDTIYF. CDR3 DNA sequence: TGTGCCAGCAGCACGGCCGGGACAGGGCTAGACACCATATATTTT.